This passage covers 29 T cell receptor beta chains from one sample sequenced in a study of cytomegalovirus exposure and HLA in healthy donors. PCR was performed using 60 Vbeta and 13 Jbeta primers. TCRdb's table, derived via immunoSEQ multiplex PCR, lists solely in-frame clones and lacks some. Counted here are about 180,000 clones, roughly four fifths occurring once; the ten biggest clones make up around 3%. The material sequenced was PBMCs. The receptor source for this set is a male donor in good health and CMV-seronegative.

The chain is built from TRBV19 and TRBJ1-5; no clear D gene. Per the germline V gene, CDR1 is LNHDA and CDR2 is SQIVND (reference sequence). The CDR3 totals 14 residues. Trimming left V 3 bases short and J 0 bases short, with 6 bases between. The CDR3 is CASSISYSNQPQHF. CDR3 nucleotide sequence: TGTGCCAGTAGTATTTCCTATAGCAATCAGCCCCAGCATTTT.

V gene TRBV25-1 combines with J gene TRBJ2-1; 7 bases align to TRBD2. J lost 4 bases, V lost 3 bases, and 9 bases had no gene match. Germline CDR1 and CDR2: MGHDK and SYGVNS. The CDR3 has 16 residues. CDR3 loop: CASSELRAGPYNEQFF. CDR3 in DNA: TGTGCCAGCAGTGAGCTTAGAGCGGGACCGTACAATGAGCAGTTCTTC.

V is TRBV10-1 and J is TRBJ1-3; 7 nucleotides align to TRBD1. This CDR3 is 19 amino acids long. Trimming cost V 4 bases and J 2 bases; bases outside gene matches: 17. The V gene's germline CDR1 is WNHNN and CDR2 SYGVQD (reference sequence). The CDR3 is CASSGTGGTEPFAGNTIYF. Here the CDR3 DNA reads TGCGCCAGCAGTGGAACAGGTGGGACAGAACCATTCGCTGGAAACACCATATATTTT.

The rearrangement links TRBV7-8 to TRBJ1-1; TRBD1 matches 9 bases. The germline V gene encodes CDR1 SGHVS and CDR2 FQNEAQ. This CDR3 has 14 residues. Losses at the gene ends were 3 bases for V and 6 bases for J; bases not matched to a gene: 5. The CDR3 sequence is CASSLGTGGPEAFF. CDR3 in DNA: TGTGCCAGCAGCTTGGGAACAGGGGGCCCTGAAGCTTTCTTT.

The J gene is TRBJ1-5, the V gene TRBV19; D remains ambiguous. Deletions cut 3 bases from V and 6 bases from J, with 12 bases between. Germline V gene data show CDR1 as LNHDA and CDR2 as SQIVND (reference sequence). The CDR3 is made up of 14 amino acids. CDR3 protein: CASSIGQVGQPQHF. CDR3 coding DNA: TGTGCCAGTAGTATCGGTCAGGTCGGTCAGCCCCAGCATTTT.

The rearrangement links TRBV6-1 to TRBJ2-6, with D perhaps TRBD2 (5 bases). Germline V lookup: CDR1 MNHNS, CDR2 SASEGT. Deletions cut 10 bases from V and 4 bases from J, with 11 bases between. The length of the CDR3 is 13 residues. The CDR3 here is CATMAGGANVLTF. The CDR3 DNA reads as TGTGCCACCATGGCGGGCGGGGCCAACGTCCTGACTTTC.

Points on this clone: In the same sample, other DNA sequences code for this CDR3. The chain recombines TRBV5-1 with TRBJ2-1, with a tentative D call TRBD2 (5 bases). V dropped 4 bases and J dropped 6 bases, with 17 bases sitting between them. Germline V gene data show CDR1 as SGHRS and CDR2 as YFSETQ. This CDR3 has 15 amino acids. The CDR3 nucleotides are TGCGCCAGCAGCCCCGGGATTGGCGAGGGCAATGAGCAGTTCTTC. Amino acid sequence: CASSPGIGEGNEQFF.

The rearrangement uses TRBV30 and TRBJ2-5; perhaps TRBD1 as D (6 bases). CDR3 length: 12 residues. Germline CDR1 is GTSNPN and CDR2 is SVGIG (reference sequence). The V end lost 3 bases, the J end lost 9 bases, and 14 bases lay between the germline ends. For the CDR3, the DNA is TGTGCCTGGAGCTCACAGGGAATGGCCCAGTACTTC. Amino acids: CAWSSQGMAQYF.

Comments on this clone: At one of its ends the junction is not consistent with the germline gene, which may arise from a read error. This chain links TRBV6-1 with TRBJ1-5; a possible D gene is TRBD1 (5 bases). The germline V gene has CDR1 MNHNS and CDR2 SASEGT. The CDR3 runs to 15 residues. As DNA, the CDR3 is TGTGCCAGCAGTGAAGAGGGACTAGGCAATCAGTCCCAGCATTTT. It encodes CASSEEGLGNQSQHF.

The V call is TRBV7-7, the J call TRBJ2-5; D remains ambiguous. The CDR3 is made up of 14 amino acids. Trimming pared 6 bases from V and 5 bases from J, leaving 16 bases between. Germline CDR1 SSHAT, CDR2 FNYEAQ (reference sequence). For the CDR3, the DNA is TGTGCCAGCAGTCAACTCGAGCAAACGGAGACCCAGTACTTC. Its protein is CASSQLEQTETQYF.

V gene TRBV7-9 combines with J gene TRBJ2-1, with 11 bases identical to TRBD2. Germline V gene lookup returns CDR1 SEHNR and CDR2 FQNEAQ (reference sequence). CDR3 length: 16 amino acids. Trimming cost V 6 bases and J 4 bases; bases outside gene matches: 8. The CDR3 coding sequence is TGTGCCAGCAGTCCCGGGACTAGCGGTATATACAATGAGCAGTTCTTC. Encoded protein: CASSPGTSGIYNEQFF.

CDR3 sequence reads: CASSAGTYNEQFF. CDR3 in DNA: TGTGCCAGCAGTGCGGGGACCTACAATGAGCAGTTCTTC. V is TRBV2 and J is TRBJ2-1, with D possibly matching TRBD2 (5 bases). Germline V CDR1 and CDR2: SNHLY, FYNNEI. V lost 4 bases to trimming and J lost 2 bases, with 6 bases between them. The CDR3 loop spans 13 amino acids.

The chain has TRBV4-2 and TRBJ1-5; the D is unclear. The CDR3 runs to 14 residues. Trimming removed 0 bases at V and 8 bases at J, with 11 bases between. The V gene's germline CDR1 is LGHNA and CDR2 YNFKEQ. CDR3 nucleotides: TGTGCCAGCAGCCAAGATGTGCTCTCGGAGCCCCAGCATTTT. This translates into CASSQDVLSEPQHF.

The CDR3 nucleotides are TGTGCCAGCGTCGCGGGGGCGAACACCGGGGAGCTGTTTTTT. It is translated as CASVAGANTGELFF. This chain uses TRBV6-8 with TRBJ2-2; TRBD2 matches 7 bases. Per germline, CDR1 MNHGY and CDR2 SAAAGT. V was pared by 8 bases and J by 0 bases, with 3 bases of the junction left unmatched. There are 14 residues in the CDR3.

V usage is TRBV5-4 and J usage is TRBJ1-4, with TRBD1 as a possible D gene (6 bases). CDR1 is SGHNT and CDR2 is YYREEE in the germline V gene (reference sequence). V was shortened by 7 bases and J by 6 bases, with 16 bases between the two germline ends. The CDR3 is 14 amino acids. The CDR3 bases are TGTGCCAGCTCTACTGGACAGAACTATGAAAAACTGTTTTTT. This gives the protein CASSTGQNYEKLFF.

J is TRBJ2-7 and V is TRBV28, with 9 bases matching TRBD1. V dropped 6 bases and J dropped 6; count of bases not matched to a gene: 9. The CDR3 extends over 14 amino acids. CDR1 is MDHEN, CDR2 SYDVKM, per germline. The CDR3 loop reads CASRGYTGGGEQYF. The CDR3 coding sequence is TGTGCCAGCAGAGGGTATACAGGGGGCGGCGAGCAGTACTTC.

This clone has just a few counts. As DNA, the CDR3 is TGTGCCAGCTCACCCACTAGCGGCTCTAGCACAGATACGCAGTATTTT. It yields the protein CASSPTSGSSTDTQYF. This sequence joins TRBV18 and TRBJ2-3, with 8 positions matching TRBD2. The V and J ends lost 3 bases and 0 bases, in that order; junction bases with no gene match: 5. This CDR3 region has 16 residues. Per germline, CDR1 KGHSH and CDR2 LQKENI.

The J gene is TRBJ1-1, the V gene TRBV30; 12 positions agree with TRBD1. This CDR3 is built from 18 residues. CDR1 is GTSNPN and CDR2 is SVGIG in the germline V gene (reference sequence). Losses at the gene ends were 4 bases for V and 6 bases for J; bases not matched to a gene: 18. The CDR3 protein is CAWNRPGQGAKARAEAFF. The CDR3 DNA follows: TGTGCCTGGAATCGCCCGGGACAGGGGGCTAAGGCTAGGGCTGAAGCTTTCTTT.

J is TRBJ1-6 and V is TRBV7-9; 7 nucleotides match TRBD1. This CDR3 comprises 15 residues. V gave up 5 bases and J gave up 6 bases; unmatched junction bases: 7. From germline, CDR1 is SEHNR and CDR2 FQNEAQ (reference sequence). The CDR3 loop is CASSPRQGINSPLHF. CDR3 coding DNA: TGTGCCAGCAGCCCTCGACAGGGAATTAATTCACCCCTCCACTTT.

CDR3 coding DNA: TGTGCCAGCAGTTTCCAGGGGGCGCGACAGCCCCAGCATTTT. Translating gives CASSFQGARQPQHF. This chain joins TRBV6-6 and TRBJ1-5; 8 nucleotides align to TRBD1. From germline, CDR1 is MNHNY and CDR2 SVGAGI (reference sequence). Trimming cost V 4 bases and J 7 bases; bases outside gene matches: 6. The CDR3 runs 14 residues.

The table lists this clone with a count of one. The V gene is TRBV28, the J gene TRBJ1-2; D unresolved. Trimming pared 1 base from V and 8 bases from J, leaving 8 bases between. Germline assignment: CDR1 MDHEN and CDR2 SYDVKM. The CDR3 has 12 amino acids. The CDR3 DNA follows: TGTGCCAGCAGTTTATCGGGCGGGGGCTACACCTTC. Translating gives CASSLSGGGYTF.

A single count supports this clone. The chain links TRBV7-2 to TRBJ2-7; 9 nucleotides line up with TRBD1. The V gene's germline CDR1 is SGHTA and CDR2 FQGNSA. Germline trimming cut 5 bases from V and 6 bases from J; bases unmatched to any gene: 8. The CDR3 sequence is 14 residues long. The CDR3: CASSQGQGLSEQYF. DNA for the CDR3: TGTGCCAGCAGCCAGGGACAGGGTCTCTCCGAGCAGTACTTC.

The chain couples TRBV13 to TRBJ2-7; D ambiguous. Trimming stripped 5 bases from V and 3 bases from J, with 5 bases between. CDR1 and CDR2 (germline): PRHDT, FYEKMQ (reference sequence). There are 11 residues in the CDR3. The CDR3 DNA reads as TGTGCCAGCAGCAACAGCTACGAGCAGTACTTC. Translating gives CASSNSYEQYF.

V usage is TRBV9 and J usage is TRBJ2-3, with D unresolved. Germline CDR1 SGDLS, CDR2 YYNGEE. This CDR3 contains 14 residues. V lost 0 bases and J lost 5, with 10 bases in between. In DNA form, the CDR3 reads TGTGCCAGCAGCGTAGTGAATAACGGAGATACGCAGTATTTT. Amino acid sequence: CASSVVNNGDTQYF.

The genes are TRBV28 and TRBJ2-7; 10 bases are a match to TRBD2. This CDR3 spans 15 amino acids. After removal of 5 bases from V and 0 bases from J, the junction contained 4 bases not matched to a gene. Germline V lookup: CDR1 MDHEN, CDR2 SYDVKM. CDR3 residues: CASSLGLAVSYEQYF. CDR3 DNA sequence: TGTGCCAGCAGTCTCGGACTAGCGGTCTCCTACGAGCAGTACTTC.

This clone was picked up a small number of times. The chain is built from TRBV6-6 and TRBJ1-4, with D possibly matching TRBD1 (5 bases). This CDR3 comprises 14 residues. Per the germline V gene, CDR1 is MNHNY and CDR2 is SVGAGI (reference sequence). Trimming left V 6 bases short and J 4 bases short, with 12 bases between. This CDR3 is CASSPAGFNEKLFF. Written as DNA, the CDR3 is TGTGCCAGCAGCCCAGCAGGGTTTAATGAAAAACTGTTTTTT.

The chain employs TRBV28 and TRBJ2-4, with 9 positions matching TRBD2. The V segment lost 3 bases and the J segment 2 bases; nucleotides outside the gene matches: 8. The CDR3 has 17 amino acids. Germline V lookup: CDR1 MDHEN, CDR2 SYDVKM. The CDR3: CASSFPEREDPKNIQYF. The CDR3 bases are TGTGCCAGCAGTTTTCCCGAGCGGGAGGACCCCAAAAACATTCAGTACTTC.

The chain carries TRBV6-6 and TRBJ2-1; TRBD2 aligns across 7 bases. The germline V gene encodes CDR1 MNHNY and CDR2 SVGAGI (reference sequence). After removal of 9 bases from V and 9 bases from J, the junction contained 11 bases not matched to a gene. The length of the CDR3 is 13 residues. The CDR3 sequence: CASGGGGSSEQFF. The CDR3 coding sequence is TGTGCCAGTGGTGGGGGGGGATCTAGTGAGCAGTTCTTC.

J is TRBJ2-1 and V is TRBV7-9; maybe TRBD2 (7 bases). The CDR3 runs to 17 residues. The V end lost 4 bases, the J end lost 7 bases, and 23 bases lay between the germline ends. Germline assignment: CDR1 SEHNR and CDR2 FQNEAQ (reference sequence). The CDR3 DNA sequence: TGTGCCAGCAGCTATCCCCACGGGGGGCGGGGGAATAATGAGCAGTTCTTC. Its translation is CASSYPHGGRGNNEQFF. Full variable domain (outside the CDR3, taken from reference TRBV7-9 and TRBJ2-1): DTGVSQNPRHKITKRGQNVTFRCDPISEHNRLYWYRQTLGQGPEFLTYFQNEAQLEKSRLLSDRFSAERPKGSFSTLEIQRTEQGDSAMYLCASSYPHGGRGNNEQFFGPGTRLTVL.